This TCR beta chain was profiled in a study of OX40 agonist ivuxolimab in advanced cancers. Using immunoSEQ multiplex PCR, the repertoire was profiled, and TCRdb retains in-frame clones only, with some absent. The table has about 78,000 clones, about nine tenths seen once; the top ten hold 0.2% to 0.3%. As for this clone: No antigen is known for it.

CDR1 MGHRA and CDR2 YSYEKL come from the germline V gene. V gave up 4 bases and J gave up 4 bases, with 10 bases separating them. This CDR3 has 14 residues. The study, taken as a whole, reports: Also showing low normalized T-cell clonal expansion were some of the nonresponders.

The chain links TRBV4-1 to TRBJ1-4, with D uncertain. The receptor's source is an adult with an advanced solid tumor such as melanoma, head and neck, liver or kidney cancer. The specimen was CD4+ or CD8+ T cells sorted from blood, collected in a trial of the OX40 agonist ivuxolimab. CDR3 region: CASSPRHINEKLFF. For the CDR3, the DNA is TGCGCCAGCAGCCCGAGACATATTAATGAAAAACTGTTTTTT.